The text below deals with one T cell receptor (beta chain). The sample is drawn from a study of T cell changes during pregnancy in multiple sclerosis. Only in-frame clones appear in the TCRdb table, and some are missing; sequencing was by immunoSEQ multiplex PCR. Among approximately 40,000 clones, over 90% were seen once, and the ten largest hold approximately 0.38%. This CDR3 is built from 14 residues. CDR1 and CDR2 from the germline V gene are MNHEY and SVGAGI. V lost 5 bases and J lost 9, with 14 bases in between. The clonotype comes from a female donor in good health, enrolled as a control in a pregnancy study. The material was CD4+ T cells from peripheral blood mononuclear cells, obtained after pregnancy. The chain is built from TRBV6-5 and TRBJ1-6; a possible D gene is TRBD1 (6 bases). The CDR3 region is CASSDYHRASPLHF. CDR3 nucleotide sequence: TGTGCCAGCAGTGACTACCACAGGGCTTCACCCCTCCACTTT.